The 6 T cell receptor beta chains reported below all come from one sample, sequenced in a study of blood T cell repertoires in COVID-19. Measured with immunoSEQ multiplex PCR; TCRdb has only the in-frame clones, and not every one. The table includes 180,000 or so clones, roughly 76% detected once. Sequenced: peripheral blood. The receptors derive from a middle-aged woman with COVID-19, enrolled during active disease.

The chain employs TRBV28 and TRBJ2-7; D is perhaps TRBD2 (6 bases). Trimming left V 4 bases short and J 1 base short, with 14 bases between. The CDR3 is 15 residues long. Germline loops: CDR1 MDHEN, CDR2 SYDVKM. The CDR3 region has the DNA TGTGCCAGCAGTTCGGAGGGAGCTGGGTCCTACGAGCAGTACTTC. It codes for CASSSEGAGSYEQYF.

This clone is a singleton in its sample. The sample carries other DNA sequences with the same CDR3. The chain employs TRBV4-1 and TRBJ1-2, with D unclear. The CDR3 totals 14 residues. Per germline, CDR1 MGHRA and CDR2 YSYEKL. Trimming stripped 1 base from V and 3 bases from J, with 9 bases between. As DNA, the CDR3 is TGCGCCAGCAGCCAAGTACCTGGAGACTATGGCTACACCTTC. Residues: CASSQVPGDYGYTF.

This sequence joins TRBV10-3 and TRBJ2-3; 8 positions agree with TRBD2. With 6 bases clipped from V and 4 bases from J, the junction kept 9 bases outside the gene matches. The CDR3 is made up of 15 amino acids. Germline assignment: CDR1 ENHRY and CDR2 SYGVKD. In DNA form, the CDR3 reads TGTGCCATCAGCGAACAAGCGGGAGCAGCAGATACGCAGTATTTT. Protein: CAISEQAGAADTQYF.

This sequence joins TRBV29-1 and TRBJ2-1, with 10 bases that match TRBD2. Per germline, CDR1 SQVTM and CDR2 ANQGSEA. This CDR3 is 13 amino acids long. In nucleotides, the CDR3 is TGCAGTACTGGGGGACTAGCGAGCACTGAGCAGTTCTTC. Protein sequence: CSTGGLASTEQFF.

The chain joins TRBV2 to TRBJ2-5; weak D call: TRBD2 (6 bases). The CDR3 is made up of 14 amino acids. V lost 3 bases, J lost 2 bases, and 10 bases lay in between. Germline CDR1 SNHLY, CDR2 FYNNEI. CDR3 residues: CASSDGGIQETQYF. In nucleotides, the CDR3 is TGTGCCAGCAGTGACGGGGGAATACAAGAGACCCAGTACTTC.

The gene calls are TRBV7-2 and TRBJ2-3; maybe TRBD2 (6 bases). Germline CDR1 and CDR2: SGHTA and FQGNSA. V was pared by 1 base and J by 2 bases, with 16 bases between. This CDR3 has 17 amino acids. CDR3 loop: CASSLGGVRRLTDTQYF. The CDR3 coding sequence is TGTGCCAGCAGCTTAGGCGGGGTCCGGAGGCTCACAGATACGCAGTATTTT.